The T cell receptor (beta chain) described here comes from a study of Tregs in tolerant kidney transplant recipients (dated 2019 in TCRdb). Study-level background: For bulk CFSE mixed lymphocyte reactions, CFSE-labeled recipient PBMCs were cocultured for 6 days with irradiated donor PBMCs, after which the cells were stained for CD3/CD4/CD8 and FACS-sorted. In a few healthy controls, several methods of expanding Tregs specific for an allogeneic donor were compared by TCRbeta repertoire sequencing. Before combined kidney and bone marrow transplantation, this study identified donor-specific regulatory T cells using TCRbeta sequencing and then followed those same cells after transplant. Here is what the overall study found, with its caveats: Because only a small number of patients were included, the study had limitations, and the results will need to be validated in larger populations as well as under other immunosuppression protocols. Expanding Tregs with activated donor B cells appeared to identify the most biologically relevant and donor-specific TCRbeta repertoire. Biological reproducibility was not directly assessed, although technical replication error appeared to be minimal.

Blood from healthy controls was obtained either as purchased buffy coats or from healthy volunteers. Healthy control blood was processed by Ficoll density gradient to PBMCs and cryopreserved; patient PBMCs were collected before and after transplant. The CDR3 contains 14 residues, cysteine and phenylalanine counted. Here the CDR3 DNA is all that survives: 42 bases in frame from base 1. The CDR1 and CDR2 encoded by the germline V gene are SGHAT and FQNNGV. Ends trimmed: V by 8 bases, J by 1 base; bases unmatched to a gene: 6. Genomic DNA was extracted from sorted cells with the QIAGEN DNeasy Blood and Tissue Kit for TCRbeta CDR3 sequencing. High-throughput TCRbeta CDR3 sequencing, which included PCR amplification with bias correction and internal controls, was done commercially through immunoSEQ. The authors' pipeline ran thus. Unique productive TCRbeta sequences were defined by CDR3 nucleotide sequence when primers matched and otherwise by CDR3 amino acid sequence together with Vbeta and Jbeta genes. A sequence counted as donor-reactive if, in CFSE-low cells, the sequence had a frequency of at least 0.01% and was expanded at least 5-fold compared with unstimulated cells. Repertoire divergence was quantified by Jensen-Shannon divergence using the top 100 TCRbeta sequences ranked by frequency. For samples with multiple sequencing runs, sorting error was corrected separately for each run before the runs were pooled. TCRdb retrieved this table from immuneACCESS and kept in-frame rearrangements only. Not all clones are present; in checked studies, unresolved V genes account for under half, and no reason is known for the remainder. D and trimming were read from the DNA, whereas the V and J calls and clone size are those reported in that table. The sample table shows 7,000 to 9,000 clones, and approximately 45% are seen once. The ten biggest clones cover roughly 5.4% of the sample.

Within its sample, this clone is medium-sized (0.01 to 0.1%). It lacks a known antigen. Base qualities are missing; no much larger clone stands one base away. Sequenced: CD4+ T cells from blood cultured with allogeneic cells. Rearrangement joined TRBV11-2 to TRBJ2-7; 9 of the junction bases match TRBD2. The receptor was derived from a human donor in good health. The DNA is TGTGCCAGCCCCGGGACTAGCTTATCCTACGAGCAGTACTTC. It codes for CASPGTSLSYEQYF.